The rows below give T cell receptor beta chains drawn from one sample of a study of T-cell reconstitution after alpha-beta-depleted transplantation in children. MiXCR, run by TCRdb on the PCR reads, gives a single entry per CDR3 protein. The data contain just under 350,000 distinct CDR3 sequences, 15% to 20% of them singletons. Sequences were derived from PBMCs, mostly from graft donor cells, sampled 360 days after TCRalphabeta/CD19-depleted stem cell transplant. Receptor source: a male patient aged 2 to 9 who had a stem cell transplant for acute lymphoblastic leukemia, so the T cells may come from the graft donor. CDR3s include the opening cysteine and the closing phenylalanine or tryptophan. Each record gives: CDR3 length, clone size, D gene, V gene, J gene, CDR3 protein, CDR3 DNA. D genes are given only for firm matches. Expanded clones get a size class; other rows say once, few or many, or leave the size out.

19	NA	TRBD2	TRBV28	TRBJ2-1	CASSFRTSGRGWFYNEQFF	TGTGCCAGCAGTTTTCGGACTAGCGGGAGAGGGTGGTTCTACAATGAGCAGTTCTTC
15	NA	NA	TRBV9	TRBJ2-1	CASSVAAGAYNEQFF	TGTGCCAGCAGCGTAGCGGCAGGGGCCTACAATGAGCAGTTCTTC
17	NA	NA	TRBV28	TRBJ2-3	CASSFDRQALLTDTQYF	TGTGCCAGCAGTTTTGATCGACAGGCGCTACTCACAGATACGCAGTATTTT
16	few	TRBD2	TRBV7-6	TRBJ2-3	CASSSGPGGHTDTQYF	TGTGCCAGCAGCTCGGGCCCGGGGGGGCACACAGATACGCAGTATTTT
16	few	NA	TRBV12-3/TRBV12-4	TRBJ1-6	CASSPPFWTTNSPLHF	TGTGCCAGCAGTCCGCCTTTTTGGACAACCAATTCACCCCTCCACTTT
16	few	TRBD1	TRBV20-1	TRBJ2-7	CSARDERQGVAYEQYF	TGCAGTGCTAGGGATGAAAGACAGGGGGTGGCCTACGAGCAGTACTTC
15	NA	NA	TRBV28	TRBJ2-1	CASSPRPVSYNEQFF	TGTGCCAGCAGCCCTCGTCCCGTCTCCTACAATGAGCAGTTCTTC
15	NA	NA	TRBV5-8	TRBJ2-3	CASRQTTGWYDTQYF	TGTGCCAGCAGGCAAACTACAGGGTGGTACGATACGCAGTATTTT
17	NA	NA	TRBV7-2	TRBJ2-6	CASSTSPWASGANVLTF	TGTGCCAGCAGCACCTCTCCGTGGGCATCTGGGGCCAACGTCCTGACTTTC
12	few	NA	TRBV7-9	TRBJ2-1	CASSRTVNEQFF	TGTGCCAGCAGCCGGACAGTGAATGAGCAGTTCTTC
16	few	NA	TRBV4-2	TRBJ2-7	CASSLLHSSLGHEQYF	TGTGCCAGCAGCCTCCTACACTCATCCTTGGGCCACGAGCAGTACTTC
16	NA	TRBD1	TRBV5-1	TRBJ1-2	CASSLGWAGGYYGYTF	TGCGCCAGCAGCTTAGGTTGGGCAGGGGGCTACTATGGCTACACCTTC
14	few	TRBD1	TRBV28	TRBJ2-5	CATRTGGLSETQYF	TGTGCCACTCGGACAGGGGGCTTGTCGGAGACCCAGTACTTC
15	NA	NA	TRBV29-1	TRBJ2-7	CSVALPASVTYEQYF	TGCAGCGTTGCCCTCCCCGCGTCGGTCACCTACGAGCAGTACTTC
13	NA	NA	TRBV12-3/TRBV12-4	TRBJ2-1	CASSSPAYNEQFF	TGTGCCAGCAGTTCCCCGGCCTACAATGAGCAGTTCTTC
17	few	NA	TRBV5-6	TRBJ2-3	CASSLEGLAEDTDTQYF	TGTGCCAGCAGCTTGGAAGGGTTAGCGGAGGACACAGATACGCAGTATTTT
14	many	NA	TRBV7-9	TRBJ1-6	CASTPASANSPLHF	TGTGCCAGCACTCCTGCCTCGGCCAATTCACCCCTCCACTTT
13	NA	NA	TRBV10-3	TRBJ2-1	CAISETGKGEQFF	TGTGCCATCAGTGAAACCGGGAAAGGGGAGCAGTTCTTC
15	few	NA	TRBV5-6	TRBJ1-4	CASSLRSLANEKLFF	TGTGCCAGCAGCTTGAGGTCTCTGGCTAATGAAAAACTGTTTTTT
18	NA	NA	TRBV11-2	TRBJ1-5	CASSRGARGWRTGQPQHF	TGTGCCAGCAGCCGCGGGGCTCGAGGATGGCGAACGGGACAGCCCCAGCATTTT
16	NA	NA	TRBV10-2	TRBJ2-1	CASSESGWSSYNEQFF	TGCGCCAGCAGTGAGTCCGGGTGGAGCTCCTACAATGAGCAGTTCTTC
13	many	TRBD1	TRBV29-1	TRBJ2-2	CSASTGLTGELFF	TGCAGCGCCTCGACAGGGCTCACCGGGGAGCTGTTTTTT
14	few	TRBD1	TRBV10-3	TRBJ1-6	CAISRTGGDSPLHF	TGTGCCATCAGCCGGACAGGGGGAGATTCACCCCTCCACTTT
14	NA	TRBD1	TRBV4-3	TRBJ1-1	CASSQTGVGTEAFF	TGCGCCAGCAGCCAGACAGGGGTGGGAACTGAAGCTTTCTTT
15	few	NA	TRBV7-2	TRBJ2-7	CASSPSFPSSYEQYF	TGTGCCAGCAGCCCTAGCTTCCCGAGCTCCTACGAGCAGTACTTC
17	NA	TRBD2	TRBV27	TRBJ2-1	CASIPPGAGLDADEQFF	TGTGCCAGCATCCCCCCCGGGGCGGGACTAGATGCCGATGAGCAGTTCTTC
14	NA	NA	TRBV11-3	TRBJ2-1	CASSHQDNYNEQFF	TGTGCCAGCAGCCACCAAGACAACTACAATGAGCAGTTCTTC
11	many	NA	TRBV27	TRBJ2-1	CASSRYNEQFF	TGTGCCAGCAGTCGTTACAATGAGCAGTTCTTC
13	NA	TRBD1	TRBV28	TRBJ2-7	CAISPGTGSEQYF	TGTGCCATCAGCCCCGGGACAGGGAGCGAGCAGTACTTC
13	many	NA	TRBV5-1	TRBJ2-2	CASSQWRTGELFF	TGCGCCAGCAGCCAATGGAGGACCGGGGAGCTGTTTTTT
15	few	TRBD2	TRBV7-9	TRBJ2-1	CASSLLWEGRNEQFF	TGTGCCAGCAGCTTATTGTGGGAGGGCCGAAATGAGCAGTTCTTC
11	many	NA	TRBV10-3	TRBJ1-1	CAISENTEAFF	TGTGCCATCAGTGAGAACACTGAAGCTTTCTTT
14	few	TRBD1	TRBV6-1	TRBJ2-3	CASRLQGSTDTQYF	TGTGCCAGCAGGCTACAGGGGTCCACAGATACGCAGTATTTT
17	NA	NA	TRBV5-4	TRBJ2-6	CASSLGVGFSGANVLTF	TGTGCCAGCAGCTTGGGGGTAGGGTTCTCTGGGGCCAACGTCCTGACTTTC
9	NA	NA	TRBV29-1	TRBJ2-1	CSVVPEQFF	TGCAGCGTTGTCCCTGAGCAGTTCTTC
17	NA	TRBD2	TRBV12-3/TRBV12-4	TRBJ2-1	CASSLGPGLAGLNEQFF	TGTGCCAGCAGTTTAGGGCCGGGACTAGCGGGACTCAATGAGCAGTTCTTC
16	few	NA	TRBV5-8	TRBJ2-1	CASSFGSSSATVEQFF	TGTGCCAGCAGCTTTGGGAGTAGCTCAGCGACGGTTGAGCAGTTCTTC
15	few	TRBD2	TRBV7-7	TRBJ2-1	CASSLRLATVNEQFF	TGTGCTAGCAGCTTACGACTAGCGACCGTCAATGAGCAGTTCTTC
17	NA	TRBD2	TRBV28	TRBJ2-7	CASSPRTGSSGSYEQYF	TGTGCCAGCAGTCCAAGGACAGGGTCTAGCGGGAGCTACGAGCAGTACTTC
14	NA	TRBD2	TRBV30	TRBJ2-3	CAWKPRTSLDTQYF	TGTGCCTGGAAACCTCGGACTAGTCTAGATACGCAGTATTTT